What follows is one TCR beta chain and its context. This sample was included in a study of CD8 T cells in Susac syndrome. Random hexamers were used to reverse transcribe about 0.5 to 1 ug of RNA. TCRdb reprocessed the immunoSEQ multiplex PCR reads with MiXCR, giving one entry per CDR3 protein. The sample records 200,000 to 250,000 distinct CDR3 sequences, roughly 96% being singletons. Per germline, CDR1 KGHDR and CDR2 SFDVKD. This CDR3 contains 16 residues. With V trimmed by 5 bases and J by 1 base, 9 bases remained unmatched. The sequence came from a human donor with multiple sclerosis. The specimen was CD4+ T cells from PBMCs. The rearrangement links TRBV24-1 to TRBJ2-7, with 8 bases identical to TRBD1. The CDR3 DNA sequence: TGTGCCACCAGTGGGATTCGGGACAGGTTTTCCTACGAGCAGTACTTC. It yields the protein CATSGIRDRFSYEQYF.